The subject of this entry is one T cell receptor (beta chain). This clonotype occurred many times. It lacks a known antigen. The record has no base qualities; no much larger clone is one base away. The data are from a study of regulatory T cells in long-lasting Graves disease (dated by TCRdb to about 2021). About the full investigation: To count as having persistent Graves' disease, a patient had to have received antithyroid drug treatment for over 5 years with TSH receptor autoantibodies remaining persistently positive. A total of around 35 samples were covered by TCR sequencing, comprising roughly 13 persistent and around 20 newly diagnosed Graves' disease patients. Persistent Graves' disease patients were compared with newly diagnosed Graves' disease patients by peripheral blood TCR sequencing and RNA sequencing. In the clinical cohort, patients with persistent Graves' disease had used antithyroid drugs for an average of roughly 10 years. The study took place in China and was registered as a clinical trial. Study-wide findings and limitations: Patients with persistent disease shared more public clonotypes (about 2,500) than newly diagnosed patients did (approximately 1,000). The small sample size was acknowledged by the authors as a limitation that may reduce accuracy. TRBV28, TRBJ1-2 and TRBJ2-5 were preferentially used in persistent disease, while TRBV20-1 and TRBJ2-1 were favored in newly diagnosed disease. Only peripheral blood was studied, because thyroid tissue, the primary lesion, was inaccessible. Compared with newly diagnosed patients, patients with persistent Graves' disease had lower TCR Shannon entropy and fewer highly expanded clones, which suggests clonal expansion. Sequencing and analysis were limited to the TCR beta chain.

Library construction relied on multiplex PCR. These reads were obtained on an Illumina HiSeq 4000. CDR3 regions were amplified by Arm-PCR with iRepertoire HTBI primers to construct TCR beta libraries. Before sequencing, the PCR products underwent gel purification. The study's processing was this. Gene usage analysis of CDR3 amino acid clonotypes used the 62 TRBV and more than 13 TRBJ segments found across samples. Filtered high-quality paired reads were merged into contigs using COPE and FqMerger. BLAST was used to align contigs to IMGT TRBV, TRBD and TRBJ reference genes, with CDR3 defined following IMGT. Any clonotype with a frequency above 0.1% was classified as a highly expanded clone. Shannon entropy was used to measure repertoire diversity, and the Gini coefficient was used to measure V-J evenness. A clonotype found in more than one individual was treated as public. Using fastp at Q25 and MiXCR, TCRdb reprocessed the public reads and kept productive beta chains. Each CDR3 protein gets just one entry, which takes the most common genes and DNA from the rows behind it. V and J calls and clone size were set by TCRdb, not the authors. The sample data list 400,000 to 500,000 distinct CDR3 sequences, and around 21% of these were observed just once. The top ten clonotypes cover about 8.3% of the sample.

CDR1 and CDR2 were assigned from the germline V gene as MNHEY and SVGAGI. CDR3 length: 15 amino acids, cysteine to phenylalanine. This entry keeps only the CDR3 DNA: 45 bases, framed from base 1. The V end gives up 0 bases and the J end 6 bases, leaving 1 base in the junction not matched to a gene. The time point label, as the study defines it: persistent/refractory GD, antithyroid drugs over 5 years with positive TRAb. RNA was extracted from PBMCs in TRIzol for both TCR sequencing and RNA sequencing. The diagnosis of Graves' disease was made according to American Thyroid Association guidelines. The patients came from an endocrinology department in Xi'an, China. Each patient gave around 9.2 milliliters of peripheral blood, collected in an EDTA anticoagulant tube. Ficoll Paque Plus density gradient separation was used to isolate PBMCs, and no additional T cell sorting was done. An Agilent 2100 Bioanalyzer and agarose gel were used to check RNA quality, while a NanoDrop 2000 measured RNA concentration.

The rearrangement combines TRBV6-5 with TRBJ2-2; TRBD2 lines up with 10 middle nucleotides. This sequence was found in a female donor with Graves disease. The specimen was peripheral blood mononuclear cells (PBMCs), collected when the disease was refractory, from a patient treated with antithyroid drugs. The nucleotides read TGTGCCAGCAGTTACTCCGGGACTAGCGCCGGGGAGCTGTTTTTT. It encodes CASSYSGTSAGELFF.